The present T cell receptor (beta chain) was sequenced within a study of identifying expanded T cells in peripheral blood. Trimming removed 6 bases at V and 4 bases at J, with 10 bases between. Per germline, CDR1 SQVTM and CDR2 ANQGSEA. CDR3 size: 11 residues. Libraries were prepared by immunoSEQ multiplex PCR; TCRdb keeps only in-frame clonotypes and omits some of them. The sample includes around 60,000 clones, approximately 82% seen only once; the top ten take approximately 19%. The receptor was isolated from a person aged 18 to 75 in good health. The chain joins TRBV29-1 to TRBJ2-7, with D uncertain. Input material: blood. CDR3 sequence: CSVREGYEQYF. For the CDR3, the DNA is TGCAGCGTCCGAGAAGGATACGAGCAGTACTTC.